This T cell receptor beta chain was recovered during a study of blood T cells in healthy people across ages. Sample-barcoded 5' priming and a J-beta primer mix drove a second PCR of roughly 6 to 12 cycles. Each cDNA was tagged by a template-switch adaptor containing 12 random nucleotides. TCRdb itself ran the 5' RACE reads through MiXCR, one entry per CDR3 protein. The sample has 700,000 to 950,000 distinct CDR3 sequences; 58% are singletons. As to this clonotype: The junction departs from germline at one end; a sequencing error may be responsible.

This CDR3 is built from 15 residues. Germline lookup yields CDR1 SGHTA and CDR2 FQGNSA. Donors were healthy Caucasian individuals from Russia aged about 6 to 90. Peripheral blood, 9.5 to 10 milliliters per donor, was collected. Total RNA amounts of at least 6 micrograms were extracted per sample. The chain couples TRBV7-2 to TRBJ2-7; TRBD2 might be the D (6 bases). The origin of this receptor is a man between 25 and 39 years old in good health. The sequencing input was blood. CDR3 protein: CASSSSLATNYGQYF. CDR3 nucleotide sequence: TGTGCCAGCAGCTCCTCCCTAGCGACAAACTACGGGCAGTACTTC.